The entry below describes one TCR beta chain. The data were obtained in a study of blood T cells in healthy people across ages. Extraction of total RNA produced a minimum of 6 micrograms from each sample. Primed by a sample-barcoded 5' primer and a J-beta primer mix, a second PCR proceeded for about 6 to 11 cycles. TCRdb reprocessed the 5' RACE reads with MiXCR, giving one entry per CDR3 protein. Of 550,000 to 700,000 distinct CDR3 sequences in the sample, approximately 30% were seen once. The CDR3 has 18 amino acids. Per germline, CDR1 SGHTA and CDR2 FQGNSA. Germline trimming cut 3 bases from V and 1 base from J; bases unmatched to any gene: 6.

The sample was blood. The source is a woman in her seventies in good health. V gene TRBV7-2 combines with J gene TRBJ2-6; 10 bases line up with TRBD2. CDR3 loop: CASSLVAGGVSGANVLTF. CDR3 nucleotide sequence: TGTGCCAGCAGCTTGGTAGCGGGGGGTGTATCTGGGGCCAACGTCCTGACTTTC.